This TCR beta chain was profiled in a study of T cell clonotyping in hematopoietic cell transplantation. Study-level points and caveats: Pathologically expanded recipient clonotypes increased progressively from day 30 to day 180 as diversity fell.

The table came from immunoSEQ multiplex PCR; TCRdb's copy has only in-frame clones and leaves some out. The sample carries about 18,000 clones, about 83% recorded once. Indicated time point: recipient sample about 28 days before transplant, after cytoreduction. V was shortened by 5 bases and J by 2 bases, with 15 bases between the two germline ends. Germline CDR1 reads SNHLY; CDR2 reads FYNNEI. CDR3 length: 15 amino acids. About this clone itself: No antigen is known for it.

The sample here was peripheral blood mononuclear cells, taken before stem cell transplant. V gene TRBV2 combines with J gene TRBJ1-2; possible D gene TRBD1, 5 bases. The clonotype was recovered from a man aged 50 or older with acute myeloid leukemia. Some clones in this sample may be carry-over from other donors' samples. DNA for the CDR3: TGTGCCAGCAGTTTCACCGTCGACAGCAACTATGGCTACACCTTC. This gives the protein CASSFTVDSNYGYTF.